One and the same sample provided the 4 T cell receptor beta chains below, sequenced in a study of vaccination effects on CD4 cells after COVID-19. Their antigens remain unidentified. Isolating CD4+ T cells followed approximately 11 days of culture. Vaccine administered to participants consisted of two doses of either BNT162b2 or mRNA-1273. Libraries were prepared by immunoSEQ multiplex PCR; TCRdb keeps only in-frame clonotypes and omits some of them. The data contain tens of thousands of clones, around 70% of them singletons. This material consisted of CD4+ T cells from PBMCs cultured without peptide, taken after COVID-19 vaccination. The receptors derive from a human donor who received a COVID-19 vaccine.

This chain links TRBV30 with TRBJ1-6; D uncertain. This CDR3 has 15 amino acids. Trimming shortened V by 0 bases and J by 9 bases, and 15 bases separated the two germline ends. Germline V gene lookup returns CDR1 GTSNPN and CDR2 SVGIG (reference sequence). CDR3 region: CAWSVEKRKGSPLHF. The DNA of the CDR3 is TGTGCCTGGAGTGTAGAGAAGCGGAAGGGTTCACCCCTCCACTTT.

The rearrangement joins TRBV6-5 to TRBJ1-2; no clear D gene. Germline loops: CDR1 MNHEY, CDR2 SVGAGI. Trimming left V 8 bases short and J 8 bases short, with 12 bases between. The CDR3 has 11 residues. The CDR3 reads CASFGLSGYTF. Here the CDR3 DNA reads TGTGCCAGCTTCGGGTTATCGGGCTACACCTTC.

The rearrangement uses TRBV7-2 and TRBJ2-7; D gene unclear. Germline CDR1 is SGHTA and CDR2 is FQGNSA. V gave up 4 bases and J gave up 2 bases, with 12 bases separating them. The CDR3 contains 14 residues. For the CDR3, the DNA is TGTGCCAGCAGCTCCGGCGTGTTTCCCTACGAGCAGTACTTC. Amino acids: CASSSGVFPYEQYF.

This clone was seen a few times. The V and J genes are TRBV4-2 and TRBJ2-2, with 11 bases matching TRBD2. From germline, CDR1 is LGHNA and CDR2 YNFKEQ. Trimming took 5 bases from V and 1 from J; bases not matched to a gene: 3. The CDR3 contains 16 residues. CDR3 nucleotide sequence: TGTGCCAGCAGCTCCGGACTAGCGGGGAACACCGGGGAGCTGTTTTTT. It codes for CASSSGLAGNTGELFF.